The 18 T cell receptor beta chains listed next were all sequenced from one sample in a study of CD8+ T cells in alopecia areata. Reverse transcribed after extraction, RNA yielded cDNA as the sequencing template. Sequencing used immunoSEQ multiplex PCR; TCRdb keeps in-frame clones, though not all of them. The sample has 100,000 to 150,000 clones, about 50% seen once; the top ten hold 10% to 13%. Sequencing used NKG2D-low CD8+ T cells sorted from blood. These TCRs come from a human donor with alopecia areata.

This chain uses TRBV30 with TRBJ2-7; D gene unclear. Trimming took 1 base from V and 7 from J, leaving 14 bases between them. This CDR3 has 13 residues. In germline, CDR1 is GTSNPN, CDR2 SVGIG (reference sequence). In nucleotides, the CDR3 is TGTGCCTGGAGTGACGGGCGCCCCAGGGAGCAGTACTTC. This gives the protein CAWSDGRPREQYF.

This sequence joins TRBV11-2 and TRBJ1-1; D is possibly TRBD1 (6 bases). Germline V gene data show CDR1 as SGHAT and CDR2 as FQNNGV. This CDR3 spans 12 amino acids. The V gene lost 5 bases and the J gene lost 7 bases, with 11 bases spanning the gap. CDR3 DNA: TGTGCCAGCAGCCTAGGACAGAGTGAAGCTTTCTTT. It codes for CASSLGQSEAFF.

V is TRBV29-1 and J is TRBJ2-3, with D perhaps being TRBD1 or TRBD2 (5 bases each). Trimming cost V 8 bases and J 3 bases, with 18 bases left between them. The CDR3 is 14 amino acids. In germline, CDR1 is SQVTM, CDR2 ANQGSEA. Here the CDR3 DNA reads TGCAGCTCTCGTACAGGACTCGAGACAGATACGCAGTATTTT. Amino acid sequence: CSSRTGLETDTQYF.

A few counts support this clone. The rearrangement uses TRBV28 and TRBJ1-4; D is unclear. Germline V lookup: CDR1 MDHEN, CDR2 SYDVKM. The CDR3 has 14 residues. Trimming left V 3 bases short and J 0 bases short, with 5 bases between. CDR3 nucleotides: TGTGCCAGCAGTTTCCGAGCAACTAATGAAAAACTGTTTTTT. It codes for CASSFRATNEKLFF. Based on the CDR3 plus reference TRBV28 and TRBJ1-4, the full variable domain is DVKVTQSSRYLVKRTGEKVFLECVQDMDHENMFWYRQDPGLGLRLIYFSYDVKMKEKGDIPEGYSVSREKKERFSLILESASTNQTSMYLCASSFRATNEKLFFGSGTQLSVL.

This sequence joins TRBV29-1 and TRBJ2-7, with D maybe TRBD2 (5 bases). The germline gives CDR1 SQVTM, CDR2 ANQGSEA. CDR3 length equals 11 residues. The V end was cut by 3 bases, the J end by 4 bases, with 7 bases between. The CDR3 coding sequence is TGCAGCGTTGATTCGGGGTACGAGCAGTACTTC. Translating it yields CSVDSGYEQYF.

The chain joins TRBV2 to TRBJ2-5; TRBD2 matches at 8 bases. CDR1 SNHLY and CDR2 FYNNEI come from the germline V gene. The CDR3 extends over 16 amino acids. V lost 8 bases, J lost 4 bases, and 15 bases stayed unmatched. Here the CDR3 reads CASGVPLGGAGETQYF. The CDR3 DNA is TGTGCCAGCGGGGTGCCCCTCGGGGGGGCGGGAGAGACCCAGTACTTC.

The table lists this clone with a few counts. The rearrangement uses TRBV23-1 and TRBJ2-7; no definite D call. TRBV23-1 is classed as an ORF, of uncertain function. The V gene lost 0 bases and the J gene lost 1 base, with 22 bases spanning the gap. This CDR3 has 19 residues. The CDR3 spells CASSQSGGCRKPISYEQYF. The CDR3 bases are TGCGCCAGCAGTCAATCGGGCGGATGTAGGAAACCAATATCCTACGAGCAGTACTTC.

V usage is TRBV30 and J usage is TRBJ2-7; D ambiguous. CDR1 GTSNPN and CDR2 SVGIG come from the germline V gene (reference sequence). Trimming removed 1 base from V and 3 bases from J, with 13 bases in between. This CDR3 has 14 amino acids. CDR3 DNA sequence: TGTGCCTGGAGTGCCACGGTTCCAGACTACGAGCAGTACTTC. Residues: CAWSATVPDYEQYF.

Note on this clone: Other DNA sequences in the sample encode the same CDR3. The chain carries TRBV5-1 and TRBJ2-1; D unresolved. The CDR3 spans 11 residues. Germline values: CDR1 SGHRS, CDR2 YFSETQ. The V end lost 4 bases, the J end lost 5 bases, and 4 bases lay between the germline ends. The CDR3 nucleotides are TGCGCCAGCAGCCTAAACAATGAGCAGTTCTTC. Translated, it gives CASSLNNEQFF.

This clone showed up just a few times. V usage is TRBV29-1 and J usage is TRBJ1-5; a weak D match, TRBD1 (5 bases). CDR3 length: 16 residues. Trimming stripped 7 bases from V and 0 bases from J, with 19 bases between. Germline V lookup: CDR1 SQVTM, CDR2 ANQGSEA. The CDR3 region has the DNA TGCAGCGCCCGCGGTAGGGGAAAGATTAGCAATCAGCCCCAGCATTTT. Protein sequence: CSARGRGKISNQPQHF.

In this sample, this clone turned up a few times. The chain recombines TRBV14 with TRBJ2-5, with D perhaps given as TRBD1 or TRBD2 (5 bases each). In germline, CDR1 is SGHDN, CDR2 FVKESK. This CDR3 spans 15 amino acids. The V end was cut by 2 bases, the J end by 1 base, with 11 bases between. The CDR3 DNA follows: TGTGCCAGCAGCCAACCGGCAGGGAGCCAAGAGACCCAGTACTTC. Residues: CASSQPAGSQETQYF.

The rearrangement joins TRBV30 to TRBJ1-1; no reliable D call. Germline loops: CDR1 GTSNPN, CDR2 SVGIG (reference sequence). The CDR3 has 12 amino acids. Trimming took 1 base from V and 4 from J, leaving 7 bases between them. The CDR3 loop reads CAWSGWGTEAFF. CDR3 DNA sequence: TGTGCCTGGAGTGGGTGGGGCACTGAAGCTTTCTTT.

This rearrangement joins TRBV6-4 to TRBJ2-3; 10 bases line up with TRBD2. Trimming cost V 3 bases and J 3 bases; bases outside gene matches: 6. This CDR3 has 16 amino acids. Germline V gives CDR1 MRHNA, CDR2 SNTAGT. The CDR3 region is CASSEMATSGTDTQYF. The CDR3 region has the DNA TGTGCCAGCAGTGAGATGGCGACTAGCGGGACAGATACGCAGTATTTT.

The rearrangement uses TRBV7-8 and TRBJ2-3, with D possibly being TRBD1 (5 bases). With 5 bases removed from V and 4 bases from J, the gap between germline ends came to 19 bases. The CDR3 contains 16 residues. Germline loops: CDR1 SGHVS, CDR2 FQNEAQ. Here the CDR3 reads CASSPDPIQGADTQYF. In nucleotides, the CDR3 is TGTGCCAGCAGCCCCGACCCCATCCAAGGGGCAGATACGCAGTATTTT.

This clone was counted a single time. This chain joins TRBV25-1 and TRBJ1-6; TRBD1 agrees at 8 bases. Trimming removed 1 base from V and 9 bases from J; junction bases left unmatched: 5. Germline loops: CDR1 MGHDK, CDR2 SYGVNS. This CDR3 has 15 residues. The CDR3 is CASSESQGAGSPLHF. Written as DNA, the CDR3 is TGTGCCAGCAGTGAATCCCAGGGGGCGGGTTCACCCCTCCACTTT.

The chain has TRBV29-1 and TRBJ2-3, with 9 nucleotides matching TRBD1. The length of the CDR3 is 14 residues. Germline trimming cut 8 bases from V and 5 bases from J; bases unmatched to any gene: 11. Germline assignment: CDR1 SQVTM and CDR2 ANQGSEA. CDR3 residues: CSLTPQGAGDTQYF. CDR3 bases: TGCAGCCTCACACCACAGGGGGCAGGAGATACGCAGTATTTT.

The chain employs TRBV9 and TRBJ2-7, with TRBD1 matching 10 bases. This CDR3 spans 15 amino acids. The junction had 8 bases not matched to a gene; V was cut back by 6 bases and J by 2 bases. Germline V gene lookup returns CDR1 SGDLS and CDR2 YYNGEE. The CDR3 coding sequence is TGTGCCAGCACCCCCGGGACAGGGGCCGCCTACGAGCAGTACTTC. Its protein product is CASTPGTGAAYEQYF.

This clone was counted a few times. The chain recombines TRBV7-9 with TRBJ2-7; TRBD2 agrees at 8 bases. The CDR3 is 16 residues long. After removal of 1 base from V and 5 bases from J, the junction contained 10 bases not matched to a gene. Looked up from germline, CDR1 is SEHNR and CDR2 is FQNEAQ (reference sequence). CDR3 amino acids: CASSLGGGGLDHEQYF. CDR3 nucleotide sequence: TGTGCCAGCAGCTTAGGAGGCGGGGGGCTCGATCACGAGCAGTACTTC.